This T cell receptor beta chain originates from a study of shared clonotypes between healthy human individuals (dated by TCRdb to about 2020). Regarding the complete study: A couple of women and a few men aged 18 to 49 years were included in the cohort. For each donor, CD4 naive and CD4 memory were each run on three plates, CD8 naive on two plates, and CD8 memory on one plate. Different laboratories and diverse techniques were used to prepare libraries and sequence TCR repertoires, to increase sequencing depth and limit assay-specific biases. To estimate repertoire size and how much clonotypes are shared between individuals, the study performed deep sequencing of blood TCR repertoires from about 5 healthy adults. Between about 0.94 and 8.9 billion PBMCs per donor were obtained by leukapheresis.

What the study reported, not specific to this receptor: Only blood was sampled, and tissue TCR repertoires likely differ from those in blood. Clonotypes shared by all four sorted-subset donors showed higher generation probabilities than non-shared clonotypes. Larger estimated clonotype richness was generally found for naive subsets than for memory subsets. When a few donors were compared, the shared fraction of clonotypes was about 5.2% for naive CD4, around 4% for naive CD8, more than 2% for memory CD4, and 0.35% to 0.4% for memory CD8. Even with the large sequencing depth, rarefaction of the sorted-subset datasets indicated that sequencing was incomplete. The genetic and exposure-history diversity represented was limited by the small number of donors. Pairwise subsampling indicated that sequencing depth was expected to affect the degree of clonotype sharing among donors.

The CDR3 contains 14 residues, cysteine and phenylalanine counted. Only the CDR3 portion is preserved as DNA: 42 bases, with reading frame beginning at the first base. Using the deep immunoSEQ assay, TCR CDR3 regions were amplified from genomic DNA by multiplex PCR. Extracted genomic DNA from each cell subset was spread evenly across all wells of several immunoSEQ 96-well plates, with each plate serving as a replicate. For sorted subsets, each replicate PCR was loaded with roughly 190 ng genomic DNA, equivalent to about 33,000 T cell genomes. The purified libraries were quantified using a Qubit 3.0 fluorometer, sized with a Bioanalyzer 2100, and then quantified again using the KAPA Library Quantification kit. Each immunoSEQ 96-well plate was sequenced on its own single-read 150-cycle Illumina NextSeq 550 flow cell. As for the authors' bioinformatics: Because the immunoSEQ output held only junctional sequences and lacked quality scores, the filtering could not match the filtering applied to full-length reads. To assign V/J genes and CDR3, sequences were annotated against IMGT germline references using PyIR, a Python wrapper for IgBLAST v1.9. Reads were removed for weak V/J assignments (E-value above 1e-6), missing CDR3, stop codons, out-of-frame junctions, or ambiguous translated residues. V3J clonotypes were defined as sequences sharing an identical inferred V gene, J gene, and CDR3 amino acid sequence. The percentage overlap between two repertoires was calculated by dividing the number of shared unique clonotypes by the size of the smaller repertoire. Richness of each repertoire was evaluated using RTK rarefaction, the Chao1 estimator, and Recon v2.1 estimates of unobserved clonotypes. OLGA was used to compute generation probabilities for all TCRbeta clonotypes that the gDNA method yielded from a handful of donors. TCRdb provides this immuneACCESS table in a form limited to in-frame rearrangements. Some clones are lacking; in checked studies, under half of them reflect an unresolved V gene, and why the rest are absent is not known. V, J and clone size reflect that table, while D and trimming were determined from the DNA. This sample has about a million clones in its table, and about 80% of those were observed once. About 1.5% of the sample is in the top ten clones.

The donors were healthy, HIV-negative adults who had no recently reported acute infections or vaccinations. All donors were Caucasian adults living in Nashville, Tennessee, USA. Magnetic negative selection was used to enrich CD4+ T cells, after which naive cells were positively selected on CD45RA and the negative fraction became the memory subset. Blood was collected by leukapheresis, and PBMCs were isolated by Ficoll-Histopaque density gradient centrifugation and then cryopreserved in liquid nitrogen vapor phase. Analytical flow cytometry was used to check the purity and quantity of every magnetically sorted T cell population. From each sorted fraction, genomic DNA was isolated and quantified by UV absorbance on a Nanodrop 2000c. For this clone: Its antigen remains unidentified. No much larger clone exists at a distance of one base, and base qualities are not known.

The chain joins TRBV21-1 to TRBJ1-1; the D segment call TRBD1 is taken from the table without a DNA check. TRBV21-1 is a pseudogene locus. The clonotype comes from a man younger than 35 in good health. Sequences were obtained from memory CD4+ T cells sorted from blood. Read against the paper, the sample's cell subset or site label means: CD45RA-negative fraction. For the CDR3, the sequence is CASIKLKTGKRAFF. The nucleotide sequence reads TGTGCCAGCATCAAATTAAAGACAGGTAAGCGGGCTTTCTTT.